Listed below are T cell receptor beta chains from one sample, sequenced in a study of blood T cell repertoires in COVID-19. Assay: immunoSEQ multiplex PCR; the TCRdb copy retains only in-frame clones and omits some. The table shows about 400,000 clones, with roughly 90% occurring only once. Sequencing was carried out using PBMCs or T cells enriched from blood (not recorded which). All receptors come from a woman in her twenties or thirties who had recovered from COVID-19. Both conserved end residues are part of each CDR3. A D gene is named only where the DNA matches it firmly. Some rows mark clone size as missing; the rest say once, few, many or name a class of expanded clone.

V gene	D gene	J gene	clone size	CDR3 protein	CDR3 DNA
TRBV6-5	.	TRBJ2-2	.	CASSYGQGNTGELFF	TGTGCCAGCAGTTACGGGCAGGGGAACACCGGGGAGCTGTTTTTT
TRBV21-1	.	TRBJ2-3	once	CASSKVKLEQGRTDTQYF	TGTGCCAGCAGCAAAGTCAAATTAGAACAGGGACGCACAGATACGCAGTATTTT
TRBV12-5	.	TRBJ1-4	.	CASGPTTEKLFF	TGTGCTAGTGGTCCGACTACGGAAAAACTGTTTTTT
TRBV3-1/TRBV3-2	TRBD2	TRBJ2-7	.	CASSQGGLAGTYEQYF	TGTGCCAGCAGCCAAGGCGGACTAGCGGGGACCTACGAGCAGTACTTC
TRBV19	TRBD1	TRBJ1-1	.	CASSIQGAEAFF	TGTGCCAGTAGTATTCAGGGGGCTGAAGCTTTCTTT
TRBV5-5	.	TRBJ1-6	.	CASSRGFGNSPLHF	TGTGCCAGCAGCCGAGGTTTCGGTAATTCACCCCTCCACTTT
TRBV7-9	.	TRBJ2-2	once	CASSLGQNTGELFF	TGTGCCAGCAGCTTGGGACAGAACACCGGGGAGCTGTTTTTT
TRBV6-5	.	TRBJ1-1	.	CASSKTGHGAEAFF	TGTGCCAGCAGCAAAACAGGGCACGGGGCTGAAGCTTTCTTT
TRBV29-1	TRBD1	TRBJ1-2	.	CSATGGLNYGYTF	TGCAGCGCAACAGGGGGCCTGAACTATGGCTACACCTTC
TRBV29-1	TRBD2	TRBJ2-1	.	CSVIRLAGGYEQFF	TGCAGCGTTATCAGACTAGCGGGAGGGTATGAGCAGTTCTTC
TRBV10-2	.	TRBJ1-2	.	CASSELRGGLFNYGYTF	TGCGCCAGCAGTGAGCTGAGGGGGGGCCTCTTTAACTATGGCTACACCTTC
TRBV7-9	.	TRBJ2-1	once	CASRDINEQFF	TGTGCCAGCAGGGACATCAATGAGCAGTTCTTC
TRBV7-8	.	TRBJ2-2	.	CASSPSEVGNTGELFF	TGTGCCAGCAGCCCCTCTGAGGTGGGGAACACCGGGGAGCTGTTTTTT
TRBV10-1	.	TRBJ2-3	once	CASSRTWTDTQYF	TGCGCCAGCAGTCGGACTTGGACAGATACGCAGTATTTT
TRBV18	.	TRBJ1-3	.	CASSPTASSGNTIYF	TGTGCCAGCTCACCAACAGCCAGCTCTGGAAACACCATATATTTT
TRBV3-1/TRBV3-2	.	TRBJ2-7	once	CASSSIGGVEQYF	TGTGCCAGCAGCTCAATAGGGGGAGTTGAGCAGTACTTC
TRBV7-9	TRBD1	TRBJ1-1	.	CASSYTGAEAFF	TGTGCCAGCAGCTATACAGGGGCTGAAGCTTTCTTT
TRBV30	.	TRBJ1-5	.	CAWSDSSNQPQHF	TGTGCCTGGAGTGATAGTAGCAATCAGCCCCAGCATTTT
TRBV12-5	.	TRBJ2-3	.	CASGLSRLADTQYF	TGTGCTAGTGGTTTGTCCCGGTTGGCAGATACGCAGTATTTT
TRBV12-5	.	TRBJ1-1	.	CASGLVLGTRNTEAFF	TGTGCTAGTGGTTTGGTATTAGGGACTAGGAACACTGAAGCTTTCTTT
TRBV19	.	TRBJ1-5	.	CASSPGQTNQPQHF	TGTGCCAGTAGTCCCGGACAGACCAATCAGCCCCAGCATTTT
TRBV7-2	.	TRBJ1-4	few	CASSLARTTNEKLFF	TGTGCCAGCAGCTTAGCCAGAACAACTAATGAAAAACTGTTTTTT
TRBV2	.	TRBJ2-1	.	CASSEQGGSYNEQFF	TGTGCCAGCAGTGAACAGGGTGGTTCCTACAATGAGCAGTTCTTC
TRBV28	.	TRBJ2-7	.	CASTPQGRAYEQYF	TGTGCCAGCACCCCTCAGGGGCGCGCCTACGAGCAGTACTTC
TRBV21-1	.	TRBJ2-1	few	CASSKLEGLGGNNEQFF	TGTGCCAGCAGCAAACTGGAGGGACTTGGGGGGAACAATGAGCAGTTCTTC
TRBV5-8	.	TRBJ1-1	few	CASSFWQGKTEAFF	TGTGCCAGCAGCTTCTGGCAGGGGAAGACTGAAGCTTTCTTT
TRBV30	.	TRBJ2-1	.	CAWSSISYNEQFF	TGTGCCTGGAGTAGTATTAGCTACAATGAGCAGTTCTTC
TRBV7-8	.	TRBJ2-3	.	CASSLLTTDTQYF	TGTGCCAGCAGCTTACTAACCACAGATACGCAGTATTTT
TRBV24-1	TRBD2	TRBJ2-3	.	CATSGGAADTQYF	TGTGCCACTAGCGGGGGGGCCGCAGATACGCAGTATTTT
TRBV12-5	.	TRBJ2-3	.	CASGHESTDTQYF	TGTGCTAGTGGTCATGAGAGCACAGATACGCAGTATTTT
TRBV1	.	TRBJ2-2	.	CTSSQESRAGGDTGELFF	TGCACCAGCAGCCAAGAGAGTCGAGCGGGAGGGGACACCGGGGAGCTGTTTTTT
TRBV10-3	.	TRBJ2-5	.	CATSGEERETQYF	TGTGCCACCAGTGGAGAAGAACGGGAGACCCAGTACTTC
TRBV30	TRBD1	TRBJ1-2	.	CAFLGGGGYTF	TGTGCCTTCCTAGGGGGCGGCGGCTACACCTTC
TRBV18	.	TRBJ2-7	.	CASSPGRGKSYEQYF	TGTGCCAGCTCACCGGGCAGGGGCAAGAGTTACGAGCAGTACTTC
TRBV7-9	.	TRBJ2-7	.	CASSQKDRYEQYF	TGTGCCAGCAGTCAAAAGGACAGATACGAGCAGTACTTC
TRBV6-5	.	TRBJ1-1	.	CASSPTGNTEAFF	TGTGCCAGCAGTCCGACAGGGAACACTGAAGCTTTCTTT
TRBV18	.	TRBJ1-2	.	CASSPLNRDIENNYGYTF	TGTGCCAGCTCACCCTTAAACCGGGACATTGAGAATAACTATGGCTACACCTTC
TRBV28	.	TRBJ1-2	.	CASSLQPGVSGYTF	TGTGCCAGCAGTTTACAGCCGGGGGTATCGGGCTACACCTTC
TRBV5-1	TRBD2	TRBJ2-1	many	CASSSGLAGGDEQFF	TGCGCCAGCAGCTCGGGACTAGCGGGAGGCGATGAGCAGTTCTTC
TRBV7-2	.	TRBJ1-2	.	CASSFTGNYGYTF	TGTGCCAGCAGCTTCACAGGGAACTATGGCTACACCTTC
TRBV9	.	TRBJ1-1	.	CASSGQVTEAFF	TGTGCCAGCAGCGGGCAGGTTACTGAAGCTTTCTTT
TRBV19	TRBD1	TRBJ2-2	.	CASSRGIRTGPGELFF	TGTGCCAGTAGTAGAGGGATTAGGACAGGCCCCGGGGAGCTGTTTTTT
TRBV4-3	.	TRBJ1-1	once	CASSQVRGNTEAFF	TGCGCCAGCAGCCAAGTAAGGGGGAATACTGAAGCTTTCTTT
TRBV6-4	.	TRBJ1-1	.	CASSAQKNTEAFF	TGTGCCAGCAGTGCCCAGAAGAACACTGAAGCTTTCTTT
TRBV3-1/TRBV3-2	TRBD2	TRBJ2-3	.	CASSRPTSGGREQYF	TGTGCCAGCAGCCGTCCGACTAGCGGGGGCCGGGAGCAGTATTTT
TRBV29-1	TRBD2	TRBJ2-1	.	CSVELLAGAKNEQFF	TGCAGCGTTGAACTCTTAGCGGGAGCCAAAAATGAGCAGTTCTTC
TRBV25-1	.	TRBJ1-1	.	CASSAPGGGVNTEAFF	TGTGCCAGCAGTGCCCCTGGGGGGGGTGTGAACACTGAAGCTTTCTTT
TRBV9	TRBD2	TRBJ2-7	.	CASSVEREGLSEQYF	TGTGCCAGCAGCGTAGAGAGGGAGGGCCTCTCCGAGCAGTACTTC
TRBV6-5	TRBD1	TRBJ2-7	.	CASSFLTGVYEQYF	TGTGCCAGCTCTTTCCTGACAGGGGTCTACGAGCAGTACTTC
TRBV5-4	TRBD2	TRBJ2-2	few	CASSGTSGRVGELFF	TGTGCCAGCAGCGGGACTAGCGGGAGGGTCGGGGAGCTGTTTTTT
TRBV20-1	TRBD1	TRBJ2-1	.	CSASTGGRQFF	TGCAGTGCTAGTACAGGGGGTCGGCAGTTCTTC
TRBV5-1	TRBD2	TRBJ2-1	.	CASSDLAGGPNEQFF	TGCGCCAGCAGCGATCTAGCGGGAGGGCCCAATGAGCAGTTCTTC
TRBV15	TRBD1	TRBJ2-1	.	CATSSRTGLSSYNEQFF	TGTGCCACCAGCAGCCGGACAGGGTTAAGCTCCTACAATGAGCAGTTCTTC
TRBV7-8	TRBD1	TRBJ1-1	.	CASSLATGGATSAFF	TGTGCCAGCAGCTTGGCGACAGGGGGCGCAACCTCAGCTTTCTTT
TRBV5-1	TRBD2	TRBJ2-5	.	CASSRERGETQYF	TGCGCCAGCAGCAGGGAGCGGGGAGAGACCCAGTACTTC
TRBV29-1	TRBD2	TRBJ2-1	.	CSVSTSGRASQFF	TGCAGCGTTTCGACTAGCGGGAGGGCTTCGCAGTTCTTC
TRBV7-4	.	TRBJ2-7	.	CASSLDGGLLFYEQYF	TGTGCCAGCAGCTTAGATGGTGGGCTCCTATTCTACGAGCAGTACTTC
TRBV4-2	.	TRBJ2-7	.	CASSHAEASYEQYF	TGTGCCAGCAGCCACGCGGAAGCCTCCTACGAGCAGTACTTC
TRBV27	TRBD1	TRBJ1-5	once	CASSLLTGTALGPQHF	TGTGCCAGCAGTTTATTGACGGGGACAGCCCTTGGGCCCCAGCATTTT
TRBV9	TRBD2	TRBJ2-1	.	CASSVALLGGYNEQFF	TGTGCCAGCAGCGTAGCCCTTCTCGGGGGGTACAATGAGCAGTTCTTC